The clone carrying this T cell receptor (beta chain) was counted between two and nine times. For the second PCR, which ran for 7 to 11 cycles, a sample-barcoded 5' primer and a J-beta primer mix were used. TCRdb independently ran MiXCR on the 5' RACE reads; one entry per CDR3 protein. Of about 800,000 distinct CDR3 sequences in the sample, 20% to 25% were seen once. This CDR3 region has 15 residues. V was cut by 4 bases and J by 3 bases, with 15 bases left in between. The germline gives CDR1 MNHEY, CDR2 SVGEGT. The data are from a study of blood T cells in healthy people across ages. The same sample was also studied in work on T cells of mothers and their children.

The TCR sequence derives from a boy younger than 18 in good health. This chain connects TRBV6-2 or TRBV6-3 to TRBJ1-2; D is perhaps TRBD1 (5 bases). The sequenced material came from blood. The CDR3 DNA reads as TGTGCCAGCAGTTGGAGTGCGAAAGGGGACTATGGCTACACCTTC. Translated: CASSWSAKGDYGYTF.